These T cell receptor beta chains were read from a single sample in a study of blood T cell repertoires in COVID-19. Clones were read by immunoSEQ multiplex PCR, and TCRdb kept only the in-frame ones, dropping some. In the table there are 55,000 to 65,000 clones, around 87% of which are singletons. The sample comprised peripheral blood. These receptors originate from a man aged 60-69 years with active or convalescent COVID-19. The CDR3 runs from the conserved cysteine through the conserved F or W. A D gene is named only where the DNA matches it firmly.

D gene	V gene	J gene	CDR3 protein
NA	TRBV4-3	TRBJ1-2	CASSQTLGRGDYYGYTF
TRBD1	TRBV19	TRBJ2-2	CASRPDRVNTGELFF
TRBD1	TRBV12-3/TRBV12-4	TRBJ2-7	CASSQTLPGQGTF
NA	TRBV7-9	TRBJ2-5	CASSFSRGETQYF
NA	TRBV7-2	TRBJ1-2	CASSLGTLANYGYTF
NA	TRBV6-5	TRBJ2-7	CASRPPYVVDEQYF
NA	TRBV21-1	TRBJ2-7	CASSKEGNSGRGEQYF
NA	TRBV28	TRBJ2-3	CASSSPSDTDTQYF
TRBD1	TRBV11-2	TRBJ1-2	CASSPSGTGGAYGYTF
TRBD1	TRBV5-1	TRBJ1-2	CASSYRGDGYTF
TRBD1	TRBV29-1	TRBJ2-7	CSVDRGPYEQYF
TRBD1	TRBV7-8	TRBJ2-7	CASSYHRQGLGEQYF
NA	TRBV30	TRBJ2-7	CAWSPTTHKNHEQYF
NA	TRBV20-1	TRBJ1-4	CSVGKLFF
TRBD2	TRBV5-1	TRBJ2-5	CASSFSGGPKGETQYF
TRBD1	TRBV6-1	TRBJ1-1	CASSDGQGRANTEAFF
TRBD1	TRBV5-4	TRBJ1-2	CASSLDRGVGGYTF
TRBD1	TRBV3-1/TRBV3-2	TRBJ1-2	CASSQEVFGKGQGPANYGYTF
NA	TRBV25-1	TRBJ1-2	CASSEAGDGYGYTF
NA	TRBV7-6	TRBJ2-2	CASAGRYTGELFF
NA	TRBV5-1	TRBJ1-1	CASSQGIGAQNTEAFF
TRBD2	TRBV9	TRBJ2-2	CASSVRAGTIQGELFF
TRBD1	TRBV7-8	TRBJ1-2	CASSLEGQSYGYTF
NA	TRBV3-1/TRBV3-2	TRBJ1-4	CASSQDVRGANEKLFF
TRBD2	TRBV5-4	TRBJ2-5	CASSPPGLAVGQYF
NA	TRBV9	TRBJ1-1	CASSPGDTEAFF
NA	TRBV5-6	TRBJ2-3	CASSHQVRGARDTQYF
NA	TRBV29-1	TRBJ1-1	CSVARGGGEAFF
TRBD1	TRBV24-1	TRBJ2-3	CATSDPGTGESRDTQYF
NA	TRBV7-9	TRBJ1-1	CASSFPGPNTEAFF
NA	TRBV6-5	TRBJ2-1	CASSYSTRGSYNEQFF
NA	TRBV18	TRBJ1-1	CASSPDRQNTEAFF
TRBD1	TRBV5-4	TRBJ1-2	CASSFDRGVYGYTF
TRBD1	TRBV20-1	TRBJ2-1	CSASPGTGSNSEQFF
NA	TRBV14	TRBJ2-1	CASSPGGDRYNEQFF
TRBD2	TRBV29-1	TRBJ2-5	CSVLTSGRETQYF
TRBD1	TRBV7-9	TRBJ2-6	CASSRLRQGSPGANVLTF
NA	TRBV7-9	TRBJ1-6	CASSSDWESSYNSPLHF
NA	TRBV13	TRBJ1-3	CASERRNRGNTIYF
NA	TRBV5-6	TRBJ1-1	CASSLSQIMNTEAFF
TRBD1	TRBV5-4	TRBJ1-1	CASSAPGQGSEAFF
NA	TRBV6-5	TRBJ1-1	CASTGSMNTEAFF
NA	TRBV6-1	TRBJ1-4	CASSEALGGTGSEKLFF
TRBD1	TRBV9	TRBJ1-1	CASSVVDQGALSEAFF
NA	TRBV2	TRBJ2-3	CASSVTRGTDTQYF